The clone carrying this TCR beta chain was found a few times. Its specificity is not known. This sample stems from a study of early T cells in non-severe SARS-CoV-2 infection. Whole-study context: The input, bulk RNA from unsorted whole blood, was sequenced, and chains were unpaired. Findings and limits, study-wide: Anti-spike CD8 responses were favored by VDJdb matching, which missed private and CD4 specificities.

The TCR library protocol attached unique molecular identifiers to the individual cDNA molecules. From the 5' RACE reads, TCRdb called clonotypes with MiXCR, one entry per CDR3 protein. The sample holds 60,000 to 75,000 distinct CDR3 sequences; 10% to 15% are singletons and the top ten take over 1.3%. The germline V gene encodes CDR1 SNHLY and CDR2 FYNNEI. The trim removed 8 bases at V and 5 bases at J, leaving 18 bases unmatched. This CDR3 contains 17 residues. The sequence derives from an adult who was a healthcare worker with PCR-confirmed SARS-CoV-2 infection or an uninfected control (not recorded which). The chain has TRBV2 and TRBJ2-3, with 8 positions matching TRBD1. Here the sequenced sample was whole blood, taken at baseline. The CDR3 coding sequence is TGTGCCAGCGCCATAGACCGTGACAGGGGTAGGGAAGATACGCAGTATTTT. Residues: CASAIDRDRGREDTQYF. The variable domain in full, completed from reference TRBV2 and TRBJ2-3, reads EPEVTQTPSHQVTQMGQEVILRCVPISNHLYFYWYRQILGQKVEFLVSFYNNEISEKSEIFDDQFSVERPDGSNFTLKIRSTKLEDSAMYFCASAIDRDRGREDTQYFGPGTRLTVL.